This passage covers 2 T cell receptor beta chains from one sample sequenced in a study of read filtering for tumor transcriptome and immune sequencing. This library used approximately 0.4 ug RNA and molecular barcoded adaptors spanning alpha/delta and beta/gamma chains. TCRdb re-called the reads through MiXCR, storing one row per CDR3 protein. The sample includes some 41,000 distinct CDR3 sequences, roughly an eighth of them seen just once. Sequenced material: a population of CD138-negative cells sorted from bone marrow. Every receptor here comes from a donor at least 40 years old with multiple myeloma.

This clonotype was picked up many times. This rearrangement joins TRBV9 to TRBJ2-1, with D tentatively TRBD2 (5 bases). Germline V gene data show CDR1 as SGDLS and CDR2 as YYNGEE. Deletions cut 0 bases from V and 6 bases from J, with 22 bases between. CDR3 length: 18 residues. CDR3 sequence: CASSVALSSERLRNEQFF. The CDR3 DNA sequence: TGTGCCAGCAGCGTAGCCTTGTCGTCGGAGCGACTACGCAATGAGCAGTTCTTC.

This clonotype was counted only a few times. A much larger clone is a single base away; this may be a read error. The CDR3 here is CASSLPGRTEALF. In nucleotides, the CDR3 is TGCGCCAGCAGCTTGCCAGGGCGCACTGAAGCTCTCTTT. V and J are TRBV5-1 and TRBJ1-1; perhaps TRBD1 as D (5 bases). Germline-derived CDR1 and CDR2 are SGHRS and YFSETQ. The CDR3 consists of 13 residues.